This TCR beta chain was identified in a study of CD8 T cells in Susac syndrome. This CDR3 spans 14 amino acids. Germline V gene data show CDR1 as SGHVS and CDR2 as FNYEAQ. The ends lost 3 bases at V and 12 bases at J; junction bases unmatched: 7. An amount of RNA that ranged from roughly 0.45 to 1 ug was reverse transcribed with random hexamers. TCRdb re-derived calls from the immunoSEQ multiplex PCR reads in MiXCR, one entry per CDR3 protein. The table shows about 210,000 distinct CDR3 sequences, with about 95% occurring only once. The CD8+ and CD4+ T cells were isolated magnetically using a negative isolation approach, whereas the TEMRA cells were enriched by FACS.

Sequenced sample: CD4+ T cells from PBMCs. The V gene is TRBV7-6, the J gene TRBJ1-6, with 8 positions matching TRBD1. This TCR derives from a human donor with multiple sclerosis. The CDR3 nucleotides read TGTGCCAGCAGCTTGGGGACAGGAAGTGGACCCCTCCACTTT. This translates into CASSLGTGSGPLHF.